The rows below give T cell receptor beta chains drawn from one sample of a study of T cell repertoires in cytomegalovirus infection. TCRdb used MiXCR to reprocess the reads, holding one entry per CDR3 protein. The sample includes 310,000 or so distinct CDR3 sequences, roughly a sixth seen only once; the top ten take more than 10%. Sample: PBMCs. The receptors were gathered from a human donor in good health (CMV status not recorded). Some clones in this sample may be carry-over from other donors' samples. Both conserved end residues are part of each CDR3. A D gene is named only where the DNA matches it firmly. Where a row states a size, it is once, few, many or the class of an expanded clone; other rows omit it.

J	D	size	V	DNA	CDR3
TRBJ1-3	-	many	TRBV7-2	TGTGCCAGCAGCTTAGGACCCTTGGTTGGCGGAAACACCATATATTTT	CASSLGPLVGGNTIYF
TRBJ2-6	-	few	TRBV6-5	TGTGCCAGCAGGCTCCGGACCTCTGGGGCCAACGTCCTGACTTTC	CASRLRTSGANVLTF
TRBJ1-1	-	-	TRBV6-5	TGTGCCAGCGGCCGGGGGACTCTAGACACTGAAGCTTTCTTT	CASGRGTLDTEAFF
TRBJ2-5	-	few	TRBV7-8	TGTGCCAGCAGCTTAGCGGGTATCCGGGGCGAGACCCAGTACTTC	CASSLAGIRGETQYF
TRBJ1-4	-	few	TRBV23-1	TGCGCCAGCGGGCAGGGATCAACTAATGAAAAACTGTTTTTT	CASGQGSTNEKLFF
TRBJ1-3	-	many	TRBV7-2	TGTGCCAGCAGCTACGGGGGGGCAGGGCTTACTGGAAACACCATATATTTT	CASSYGGAGLTGNTIYF
TRBJ1-6	TRBD1	many	TRBV27	TGTGCCAGCAGTTTAACTCGGACAGGGACGGGGATTTCACCCCTCCACTTT	CASSLTRTGTGISPLHF
TRBJ2-1	-	many	TRBV7-2	TGTGCCAGCAGCTTAGTGAGTTTGGGTTCCCATGAGCAGTTCTTC	CASSLVSLGSHEQFF
TRBJ1-6	TRBD1	many	TRBV7-2	TGTGCCAGCAGCTTAGCAATGACAGGGGGTAGCTCACCCCTCCACTTT	CASSLAMTGGSSPLHF
TRBJ1-2	-	few	TRBV5-4	TGTGCCAGCAGCTCCTCCCTAGTGCAGGGCCTGGGAGGTGGCTACACCTTC	CASSSSLVQGLGGGYTF
TRBJ1-4	-	-	TRBV20-1	TGCAGTGCTCGGACGGGGGGAGCGACTAATGAAAAACTGTTTTTT	CSARTGGATNEKLFF
TRBJ2-3	-	few	TRBV29-1	TGCAGCGTCTCAGCAGGCCCCACGCAGTATTTT	CSVSAGPTQYF
TRBJ1-1	-	-	TRBV2	TGTGCCAGCTGTGACCTGGGGGGCACTGAAGCTTTCTTT	CASCDLGGTEAFF
TRBJ2-1	TRBD2	many	TRBV6-1	TGTGCCAGCAGTGCACTAGCGGGGGAGCCCAATGAGCAGTTCTTC	CASSALAGEPNEQFF
TRBJ1-3	-	many	TRBV4-1	TGCGCCAGCAGCCAATTTGTGTCTTCTGGAAACACCATATATTTT	CASSQFVSSGNTIYF
TRBJ2-1	-	-	TRBV2	TGTGCCAGCAGTGATGGGGGTATTGACAATGAGCAGTTCTTC	CASSDGGIDNEQFF
TRBJ1-4	-	-	TRBV28	TGTGCCAGCAGTTTCCAGGGATTTCCTAATGAAAAACTGTTTTTT	CASSFQGFPNEKLFF
TRBJ2-5	-	many	TRBV7-9	TGTGCCAGCAGCTCGACACGGGGGCTCGAGACCCAGTACTTC	CASSSTRGLETQYF
TRBJ1-1	TRBD1	many	TRBV20-1	TGCAGTGCTGTAGGGGCAGGGGGCTACGGTGAAGCTTTCTTT	CSAVGAGGYGEAFF
TRBJ1-5	TRBD1	-	TRBV5-8	TGTGCCAGCAGCCCCCGGGACAGGTCCAATCAGCCCCAGCATTTT	CASSPRDRSNQPQHF
TRBJ1-1	-	few	TRBV7-2	TGTGCCAGCAGCTTTGAGGGGGAGAACACTGAAGCTTTCTTT	CASSFEGENTEAFF
TRBJ2-3	-	many	TRBV11-2	TGTGCCAGCAGCTTAGATCTCTGGCGGGGAAGCACAGATACGCAGTATTTT	CASSLDLWRGSTDTQYF
TRBJ2-5	-	many	TRBV7-8	TGTGCCAGCAGCCCGTGGACACCGGGACGGCAAGAGACCCAGTACTTC	CASSPWTPGRQETQYF
TRBJ2-7	-	many	TRBV12-3/TRBV12-4	TGTGCCAGCAGTCCTACCTACGCGCTGGGGGAGCAGTACTTC	CASSPTYALGEQYF
TRBJ1-2	-	many	TRBV28	TGTGCCAGCCGCACAGATGTCTATGGCTACACCTTC	CASRTDVYGYTF
TRBJ2-1	-	-	TRBV19	TGTGCCAGTAGTATCGCCCTGGCCCCTTGGAATGAGCAGTTCTTC	CASSIALAPWNEQFF
TRBJ1-3	TRBD1	few	TRBV11-1	TGTGCCAGCACCTTAACCCCGGGACAGGGGAAACAAGGAAACACCATATATTTT	CASTLTPGQGKQGNTIYF
TRBJ1-5	-	many	TRBV7-8	TGTGCCAGCAGCTTAGCGCTTATGTCAAGGAGCAATCAGCCCCAGCATTTT	CASSLALMSRSNQPQHF
TRBJ1-2	-	-	TRBV28	TGTGCCAGCAGGTTCGGACAGCTTTTTTACTATGGCTACACCTTC	CASRFGQLFYYGYTF
TRBJ2-5	-	-	TRBV20-1	TGCAGTGCTAACCGAGGGGCGGGGGCGGAGACCCAGTACTTC	CSANRGAGAETQYF
TRBJ2-1	TRBD2	-	TRBV5-1	TGCGCCAGCAGGTGGGGGGGGAATGAGCAGTTCTTC	CASRWGGNEQFF
TRBJ1-1	-	many	TRBV7-9	TGTGCCAGCAGCTCGATTGCGGGGGAAAGAATCAGGGGAGCTTTCTTT	CASSSIAGERIRGAFF
TRBJ2-3	-	few	TRBV25-1	TGTGCCAGCAGTGATCTCCAGGGGTTGGATACGCAGTATTTT	CASSDLQGLDTQYF
TRBJ1-1	TRBD1	few	TRBV5-6	TGTGCCAGCAGTAGGACAGGGAGCACTGAAGCTTTCTTT	CASSRTGSTEAFF
TRBJ1-1	-	-	TRBV5-1	TGCGCCAGCACCGGGACCGATTCGGCTGCTTTCTTT	CASTGTDSAAFF
TRBJ1-6	-	many	TRBV10-3	TGTGCCATCAGTGCGGGGGATCGGGGTGGACGCAATTCACCCCTCCACTTT	CAISAGDRGGRNSPLHF
TRBJ1-6	-	-	TRBV2	TGTGCCAGCATCAGGGGAGGGGGAGACAATTCACCCCTCCACTTT	CASIRGGGDNSPLHF
TRBJ1-1	TRBD1	few	TRBV5-1	TGCGCCAGCAGCTTTTTAGGGACTAAGACAGGGGGCACTGAAGCTTTCTTT	CASSFLGTKTGGTEAFF
TRBJ1-1	-	many	TRBV2	TGTGCCAGCGCCGACAGGAGGAATATGAACACTGAAGCTTTCTTT	CASADRRNMNTEAFF
TRBJ2-5	-	-	TRBV7-6	TGTGCCAGCAGCCAAGCCCAGGACAGCGGGGAGACCCAGTACTTC	CASSQAQDSGETQYF
TRBJ2-6	-	many	TRBV7-9	TGTGCCAGCAGCCCAATGGGGACTGGGGCCAACGTCCTGACTTTC	CASSPMGTGANVLTF
TRBJ2-7	-	few	TRBV6-1	TGTGCCAGCAGTTTTGACAGGATGGTCTCCTACGAGCAGTACTTC	CASSFDRMVSYEQYF
TRBJ1-4	-	many	TRBV7-6	TGTGCCAGCAGCTTACTCGCAGGGGTTACTAATGAAAAACTGTTTTTT	CASSLLAGVTNEKLFF
TRBJ1-4	TRBD1	many	TRBV7-6	TGTGCCAGCAGCCCATACTCGGGACAGAATGAAAAACTGTTTTTT	CASSPYSGQNEKLFF
TRBJ2-5	-	few	TRBV18	TGTGCCAGCTCACCGGGGGTTACGGGACAAGAGACCCAGTACTTC	CASSPGVTGQETQYF
TRBJ2-2	-	-	TRBV28	TGTGCCAGCAGTTTATCCCTCGCAGGCAACACCGGGGAGCTGTTTTTT	CASSLSLAGNTGELFF